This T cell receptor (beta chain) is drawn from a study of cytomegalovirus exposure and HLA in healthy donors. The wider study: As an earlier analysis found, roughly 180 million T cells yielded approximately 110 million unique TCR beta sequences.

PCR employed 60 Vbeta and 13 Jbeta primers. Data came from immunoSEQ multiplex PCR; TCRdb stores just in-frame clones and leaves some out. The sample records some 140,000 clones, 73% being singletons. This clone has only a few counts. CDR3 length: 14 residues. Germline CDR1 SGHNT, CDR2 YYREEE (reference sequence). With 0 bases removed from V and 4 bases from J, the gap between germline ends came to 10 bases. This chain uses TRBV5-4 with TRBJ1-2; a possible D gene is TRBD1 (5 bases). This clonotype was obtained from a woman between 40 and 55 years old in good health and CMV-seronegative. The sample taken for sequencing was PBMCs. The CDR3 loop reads CASSLAGDSYGYTF. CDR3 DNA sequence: TGTGCCAGCAGCTTGGCGGGAGACAGCTATGGCTACACCTTC. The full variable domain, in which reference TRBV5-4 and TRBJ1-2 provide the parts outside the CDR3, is ETGVTQSPTHLIKTRGQQVTLRCSSQSGHNTVSWYQQALGQGPQFIFQYYREEENGRGNFPPRFSGLQFPNYSSELNVNALELDDSALYLCASSLAGDSYGYTFGSGTRLTVV.